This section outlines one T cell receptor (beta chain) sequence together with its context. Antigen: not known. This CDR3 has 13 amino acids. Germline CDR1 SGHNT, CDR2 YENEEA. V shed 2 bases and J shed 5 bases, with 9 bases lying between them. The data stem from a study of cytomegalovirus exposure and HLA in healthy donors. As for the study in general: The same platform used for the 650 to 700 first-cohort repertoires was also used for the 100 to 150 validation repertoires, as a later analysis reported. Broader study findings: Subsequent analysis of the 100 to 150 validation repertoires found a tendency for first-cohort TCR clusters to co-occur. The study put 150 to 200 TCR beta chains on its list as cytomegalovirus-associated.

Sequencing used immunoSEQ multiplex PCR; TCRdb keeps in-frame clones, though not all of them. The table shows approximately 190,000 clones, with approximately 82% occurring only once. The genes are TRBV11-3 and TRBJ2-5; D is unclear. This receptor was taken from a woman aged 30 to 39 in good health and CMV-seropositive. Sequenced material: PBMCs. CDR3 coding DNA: TGTGCCAGCAGCTTAAGCCAGAGGGAGACCCAGTACTTC. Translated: CASSLSQRETQYF.